One sample yielded the 18 T cell receptor beta chains listed below, sequenced in a study of blood T cells in healthy people across ages. Together with a sample-barcoded 5' primer, a J-beta primer mix was included in a second PCR lasting about 6 to 11 cycles. From the 5' RACE reads, TCRdb called clonotypes with MiXCR, one entry per CDR3 protein. The data hold about 1.4 million distinct CDR3 sequences, with roughly 60% observed a single time. Sequencing used blood. The receptors shown here come from a man between 18 and 35 years old in good health.

The V and J genes are TRBV28 and TRBJ2-5; TRBD2 matches 7 bases. The CDR3 sequence is 15 residues long. With 4 bases clipped from V and 1 base from J, the junction kept 6 bases outside the gene matches. Germline CDR1 reads MDHEN; CDR2 reads SYDVKM. CDR3 DNA sequence: TGTGCCAGCAGTTCGGGCGGGGGTTTCCAAGAGACCCAGTACTTC. Translating it yields CASSSGGGFQETQYF.

The chain links TRBV19 to TRBJ1-1, with a tentative D call TRBD1 (5 bases). Trimming pared 10 bases from V and 1 base from J, leaving 10 bases between. The CDR3 has 12 amino acids. Germline loops: CDR1 LNHDA, CDR2 SQIVND (reference sequence). This CDR3 is CATQTANTEAFF. CDR3 nucleotides: TGTGCCACTCAGACAGCGAACACTGAAGCTTTCTTT. Based on the CDR3 plus reference TRBV19 and TRBJ1-1, the full variable domain is DGGITQSPKYLFRKEGQNVTLSCEQNLNHDAMYWYRQDPGQGLRLIYYSQIVNDFQKGDIAEGYSVSREKKESFPLTVTSAQKNPTAFYLCATQTANTEAFFGQGTRLTVV.

Comments on this clonotype: The junction departs from the called germline gene at one end, perhaps through a read error. The chain links TRBV15 to TRBJ2-7; D call uncertain. Germline V gene lookup returns CDR1 LNHNV and CDR2 YYDKDF (reference sequence). The CDR3 is 14 residues long. The CDR3: CATGREAYSYEQYF. The CDR3 DNA reads TGTGCCACCGGCAGAGAGGCGTACTCCTACGAGCAGTACTTC.

The chain is built from TRBV7-9 and TRBJ2-7, with D possibly TRBD2 on 5 matching bases. The DNA end lines up better with TRBJ2-5; the J call may be wrong. The CDR3 contains 15 residues. Germline CDR1 is SEHNR and CDR2 is FQNEAQ (reference sequence). The CDR3 loop reads CASSLEALEGETQYF. CDR3 sequence (DNA): TGTGCCAGCAGCTTAGAAGCCCTCGAGGGAGAGACCCAGTACTTC.

The rearrangement uses TRBV15 and TRBJ2-7, with TRBD2 matching over 7 bases. CDR1 is LNHNV and CDR2 is YYDKDF in the germline V gene (reference sequence). V dropped 0 bases and J dropped 0; count of bases not matched to a gene: 8. This CDR3 region has 17 residues. CDR3 DNA: TGTGCCACCAGCAGAGAGTCTAGCGGAGAACCCTCCTACGAGCAGTACTTC. It translates to CATSRESSGEPSYEQYF.

About this clonotype: Relative to the germline gene, one junction end is altered; a read error may explain this. The V gene is TRBV20-1, the J gene TRBJ2-2; possible D gene TRBD2, 6 bases. Germline V gene lookup returns CDR1 DFQATT and CDR2 SNEGSKA (reference sequence). CDR3 length: 14 residues. The CDR3 loop is CSAGRGPNTEELFF. The CDR3 nucleotides read TGCAGTGCTGGGCGGGGACCGAACACCGAGGAGCTGTTTTTT.

The chain uses TRBV12-3 or TRBV12-4 and TRBJ1-1; the D is unclear. This CDR3 has 14 residues. V lost 5 bases and J lost 0, with 10 bases in between. This CDR3 is CASSPPGMNTEAFF. The CDR3 coding sequence is TGTGCCAGCAGTCCCCCGGGGATGAACACTGAAGCTTTCTTT.

The J gene is TRBJ2-7, the V gene TRBV27; D perhaps matches TRBD1 (6 bases). The CDR3 runs to 14 residues. CDR1 MNHEY and CDR2 SMNVEV come from the germline V gene (reference sequence). Trimming took off 8 bases at V and 5 bases at J, with 19 bases between the two ends. The CDR3 region is CASGKTGLIDEQYF. As DNA, the CDR3 is TGTGCCAGCGGGAAGACAGGTCTGATAGACGAGCAGTACTTC.

This clonotype was found a few times. V and J are TRBV5-1 and TRBJ1-1; D gene ambiguous. The CDR3 is 14 amino acids. Germline V lookup: CDR1 SGHRS, CDR2 YFSETQ. V lost 7 bases and J lost 0, with 13 bases in between. CDR3 region: CASRGRELNTEAFF. For the CDR3, the DNA is TGCGCCAGCCGGGGTAGGGAGTTGAACACTGAAGCTTTCTTT.

There are a few counts of this clonotype. V is TRBV13 and J is TRBJ2-3, with D possibly being TRBD2 (5 bases). The V gene's germline CDR1 is PRHDT and CDR2 FYEKMQ (reference sequence). Trimming pared 3 bases from V and 6 bases from J, leaving 16 bases between. There are 15 residues in the CDR3. The CDR3 coding sequence is TGTGCCAGCAGCTTTTACAGTGATCGGAGGGATACGCAGTATTTT. Protein sequence: CASSFYSDRRDTQYF.

In this sample, this clonotype turned up a few times. The V and J genes are TRBV12-3 or TRBV12-4 and TRBJ2-7, with D perhaps TRBD2 (7 bases). This CDR3 region has 16 residues. V dropped 4 bases and J dropped 1 base, with 17 bases sitting between them. The CDR3 DNA sequence: TGTGCCAGCAGTTCAGGCCGGAGGGGGGGATCCTACGAGCAGTACTTC. Residues: CASSSGRRGGSYEQYF.

The chain links TRBV24-1 to TRBJ2-2, with 9 bases matching TRBD2. V dropped 7 bases and J dropped 2; count of bases not matched to a gene: 7. The length of the CDR3 is 16 residues. CDR1 and CDR2 (germline): KGHDR, SFDVKD. CDR3 bases: TGTGCCACCAGCGACAGCGGGGGGAAAAACACCGGGGAGCTGTTTTTT. It is translated as CATSDSGGKNTGELFF.

In this sample, this clonotype turned up many times. The genes are TRBV7-2 and TRBJ2-3; 9 bases fit TRBD2. The CDR3 runs to 15 residues. V lost 5 bases to trimming and J lost 4 bases; unmatched junction nucleotides: 7. Germline V lookup: CDR1 SGHTA, CDR2 FQGNSA. DNA for the CDR3: TGTGCCAGCAGCCCCTATAGCGGGAGTGCAGATACGCAGTATTTT. Its translation is CASSPYSGSADTQYF. The complete variable domain, with remaining parts taken from reference TRBV7-2 and TRBJ2-3, reads GAGVSQSPSNKVTEKGKDVELRCDPISGHTALYWYRQSLGQGLEFLIYFQGNSAPDKSGLPSDRFSAERTGGSVSTLTIQRTQQEDSAVYLCASSPYSGSADTQYFGPGTRLTVL.

In its sample, this clonotype was seen once. The chain employs TRBV4-1 and TRBJ1-2; D gene ambiguous. Trimming stripped 4 bases from V and 4 bases from J, with 19 bases between. Germline values: CDR1 MGHRA, CDR2 YSYEKL. The CDR3 spans 16 residues. For the CDR3, the DNA is TGCGCCAGCAGCCGTTTAGGGATACCAAACCTCTATGGCTACACCTTC. Amino acids: CASSRLGIPNLYGYTF.

This sequence joins TRBV6-6 and TRBJ2-7; D perhaps matches TRBD1 (6 bases). Germline loops: CDR1 MNHNY, CDR2 SVGAGI (reference sequence). This CDR3 comprises 15 residues. With 6 bases removed from V and 0 bases from J, the gap between germline ends came to 15 bases. CDR3 amino acids: CASSSSAGASYEQYF. As DNA, the CDR3 is TGTGCCAGCAGCTCCTCGGCAGGGGCCTCCTACGAGCAGTACTTC.

The chain carries TRBV5-1 and TRBJ2-4; D is perhaps TRBD2 (5 bases). In germline, CDR1 is SGHRS, CDR2 YFSETQ. This CDR3 spans 15 amino acids. The V end lost 4 bases, the J end lost 0 bases, and 11 bases lay between the germline ends. CDR3 nucleotides: TGCGCCAGCAGCCCAGACCGGGGAGCCAAAAACATTCAGTACTTC. This gives the protein CASSPDRGAKNIQYF.

The rearrangement links TRBV10-3 to TRBJ1-6; D is ambiguous. The V end lost 4 bases, the J end lost 1 base, and 2 bases lay between the germline ends. CDR1 ENHRY and CDR2 SYGVKD come from the germline V gene. The CDR3 has 13 residues. In nucleotides, the CDR3 is TGTGCCATCAGTGTATCCTATAATTCACCCCTCCACTTT. This codes for CAISVSYNSPLHF.

The V and J genes are TRBV7-9 and TRBJ2-1; a weak D match, TRBD1 (6 bases). The germline gives CDR1 SEHNR, CDR2 FQNEAQ (reference sequence). The CDR3 covers 16 residues. The V gene lost 6 bases and the J gene lost 8 bases, with 23 bases spanning the gap. The CDR3 reads CASSSLEGERRYEQFF. The DNA of the CDR3 is TGTGCCAGCAGTTCACTTGAGGGGGAGAGGAGGTATGAGCAGTTCTTC.